The 30 T cell receptor beta chains reported below all come from one sample, sequenced in a study of blood T cell repertoires in COVID-19. Assay: immunoSEQ multiplex PCR; the TCRdb copy retains only in-frame clones and omits some. The sample contains some 150,000 clones, less than 90% of which appear only once. Sequenced input: PBMCs or T cells enriched from blood (not recorded which). Receptors were obtained from a human donor with acute COVID-19. The donor label of this sample is uncertain.

This chain links TRBV19 with TRBJ1-3, with 7 positions matching TRBD1. V was clipped by 5 bases and J by 1 base; unmatched bases: 8. CDR1 LNHDA and CDR2 SQIVND come from the germline V gene (reference sequence). The CDR3 has 16 residues. CDR3 DNA sequence: TGTGCCAGTAGTTTATCCCGGGACAGATCTGGAAACACCATATATTTT. Translated: CASSLSRDRSGNTIYF.

The rearrangement links TRBV7-9 to TRBJ2-1, with D uncertain. The V and J ends lost 1 base and 9 bases respectively, with 13 bases between them. The CDR3 covers 14 residues. Germline CDR1 is SEHNR and CDR2 is FQNEAQ (reference sequence). CDR3 protein: CASSLGENPFEQFF. The CDR3 nucleotides are TGTGCCAGCAGCTTAGGAGAGAACCCCTTTGAGCAGTTCTTC.

The rearrangement joins TRBV2 to TRBJ1-2; D is perhaps TRBD1 (5 bases). This CDR3 contains 13 residues. Trimming cost V 4 bases and J 8 bases, with 14 bases left between them. From germline, CDR1 is SNHLY and CDR2 FYNNEI. The CDR3 nucleotides read TGTGCCAGCAGTGTAAAGGGGAGGGAGGGCTACACCTTC. Its protein product is CASSVKGREGYTF.

This rearrangement joins TRBV5-1 to TRBJ2-3; 8 nucleotides match TRBD1. The ends lost 0 bases at V and 1 base at J; junction bases unmatched: 16. Germline V gives CDR1 SGHRS, CDR2 YFSETQ. The CDR3 consists of 20 residues. The CDR3 here is CASSLGFRTGRLGGTDTQYF. Written as DNA, the CDR3 is TGCGCCAGCAGCTTGGGGTTCCGGACAGGGCGACTCGGGGGCACAGATACGCAGTATTTT.

V usage is TRBV11-2 and J usage is TRBJ2-6; TRBD1 aligns across 9 bases. This CDR3 is 15 amino acids long. Germline V gene data show CDR1 as SGHAT and CDR2 as FQNNGV. V lost 4 bases and J lost 4; bases outside the gene matches: 2. The CDR3 reads CASSSQGAGANVLTF. In nucleotides, the CDR3 is TGTGCCAGCAGCTCACAGGGGGCCGGGGCCAACGTCCTGACTTTC. Together with reference TRBV11-2 and TRBJ2-6, the CDR3 gives the full variable domain: EAGVAQSPRYKIIEKRQSVAFWCNPISGHATLYWYQQILGQGPKLLIQFQNNGVVDDSQLPKDRFSAERLKGVDSTLKIQPAKLEDSAVYLCASSSQGAGANVLTFGAGSRLTVL.

The rearrangement joins TRBV5-5 to TRBJ2-7; a possible D gene is TRBD1 (6 bases). This CDR3 region has 15 residues. Deletions cut 0 bases from V and 0 bases from J, with 10 bases between. CDR1 SGHKS and CDR2 YYEKEE come from the germline V gene (reference sequence). CDR3: CASSLVGDTSYEQYF. Written as DNA, the CDR3 is TGTGCCAGCAGCTTGGTCGGGGACACCTCCTACGAGCAGTACTTC. Full variable domain (missing parts from reference TRBV5-5 and TRBJ2-7): DAGVTQSPTHLIKTRGQQVTLRCSPISGHKSVSWYQQVLGQGPQFIFQYYEKEERGRGNFPDRFSARQFPNYSSELNVNALLLGDSALYLCASSLVGDTSYEQYFGPGTRLTVT.

The chain employs TRBV19 and TRBJ1-1, with no clear D. The V and J ends lost 5 bases and 0 bases respectively, with 10 bases between them. The CDR3 loop spans 14 amino acids. CDR1 and CDR2 (germline): LNHDA, SQIVND (reference sequence). CDR3 bases: TGTGCCAGTAGTTGGGCGTTCTTGAACACTGAAGCTTTCTTT. This encodes CASSWAFLNTEAFF.

V usage is TRBV5-1 and J usage is TRBJ2-2, with 7 bases aligning to TRBD1. CDR1 and CDR2 from the germline V gene are SGHRS and YFSETQ. This CDR3 spans 17 amino acids. Unmatched junction bases numbered 12, after V lost 0 bases and J lost 7 bases. CDR3 nucleotides: TGCGCCAGCAGCTTGGTGTTGAGGGGGCGGGCGGACGGGGAGCTGTTTTTT. This sequence encodes CASSLVLRGRADGELFF. Using reference TRBV5-1 and TRBJ2-2 for the parts outside the CDR3, the full variable domain is KAGVTQTPRYLIKTRGQQVTLSCSPISGHRSVSWYQQTPGQGLQFLFEYFSETQRNKGNFPGRFSGRQFSNSRSEMNVSTLELGDSALYLCASSLVLRGRADGELFFGEGSRLTVL.

The rearrangement uses TRBV3-1 (or the pseudogene TRBV3-2) and TRBJ2-6; TRBD2 agrees at 8 bases. The CDR3 is made up of 20 amino acids. J was trimmed by 5 bases and V by 1 base; bases with no gene match: 16. Germline V gives CDR1 LGHDT, CDR2 YNNKEL (reference sequence). The CDR3 here is CASSQVTQGGGLGRANVLTF. The CDR3 region has the DNA TGTGCCAGCAGCCAAGTCACGCAGGGCGGGGGGCTGGGCCGGGCCAACGTCCTGACTTTC.

This clone was seen once. The chain carries TRBV12-3 or TRBV12-4 and TRBJ2-1, with unresolved D. CDR3 length equals 11 residues. The V and J ends lost 4 bases and 7 bases respectively, with 5 bases between them. CDR3 coding DNA: TGTGCCAGCAGTTCAGGAAATGAGCAGTTCTTC. Translating gives CASSSGNEQFF.

This clone was counted a single time. CDR3 DNA sequence: TGTGCTAGTGGTTCCAGACTAGCGGGGGGCTCCGGGGAGCTGTTTTTT. It encodes CASGSRLAGGSGELFF. The chain carries TRBV12-5 and TRBJ2-2; 13 bases are a match to TRBD2. V was clipped by 4 bases and J by 6 bases; unmatched bases: 5. The germline gives CDR1 LGHNT, CDR2 FRNRAP. The CDR3 runs to 16 residues. The entire variable domain, with the rest obtained from reference TRBV12-5 and TRBJ2-2, is as follows: DARVTQTPRHKVTEMGQEVTMRCQPILGHNTVFWYRQTMMQGLELLAYFRNRAPLDDSGMPKDRFSAEMPDATLATLKIQPSEPRDSAVYFCASGSRLAGGSGELFFGEGSRLTVL.

V and J are TRBV9 and TRBJ1-5; D is ambiguous. CDR1 is SGDLS and CDR2 is YYNGEE in the germline V gene. This CDR3 has 15 amino acids. Trimming shortened V by 0 bases and J by 2 bases, and 9 bases separated the two germline ends. CDR3 in DNA: TGTGCCAGCAGCGTAGATGGAGCCGGCAATCAGCCCCAGCATTTT. This gives the protein CASSVDGAGNQPQHF. Looking up the rest from reference TRBV9 and TRBJ1-5 gives the full variable domain: DSGVTQTPKHLITATGQRVTLRCSPRSGDLSVYWYQQSLDQGLQFLIQYYNGEERAKGNILERFSAQQFPDLHSELNLSSLELGDSALYFCASSVDGAGNQPQHFGDGTRLSIL.

V and J are TRBV9 and TRBJ1-6; perhaps TRBD1 as D (6 bases). Trimming pared 4 bases from V and 14 bases from J, leaving 25 bases between. The length of the CDR3 is 16 residues. The germline V gene encodes CDR1 SGDLS and CDR2 YYNGEE. This CDR3 reads CASSPQAGDNFRALHF. The CDR3 DNA follows: TGTGCCAGCAGCCCCCAGGCAGGGGATAATTTCAGGGCCCTCCACTTT.

This clone is a singleton in its sample. The rearrangement joins TRBV12-3 or TRBV12-4 to TRBJ2-3, with D hard to call. The CDR3 extends over 11 amino acids. The ends were cut back, 1 base at V and 14 bases at J, with 10 bases in the middle. The CDR3 bases are TGTGCCAGCAGTTTAGAATTAGTGCCGTATTTT. This sequence encodes CASSLELVPYF.

This sequence joins TRBV9 and TRBJ1-4, with D maybe TRBD1 (6 bases). The CDR3 is 15 amino acids. Germline CDR1 SGDLS, CDR2 YYNGEE. V gave up 3 bases and J gave up 8 bases, with 17 bases separating them. CDR3 DNA: TGTGCCAGCAGCGCACAGGGCCTTGAAGACGAAAAACTGTTTTTT. Its translation is CASSAQGLEDEKLFF.

This clone showed up just a few times. V and J are TRBV2 and TRBJ2-3; 9 positions match TRBD1. The CDR3 length is 13 residues. The V segment lost 8 bases and the J segment 8 bases; nucleotides outside the gene matches: 8. Per the germline V gene, CDR1 is SNHLY and CDR2 is FYNNEI. Here the CDR3 DNA reads TGTGCCAGCGGCACAGGGGGCGTGTTTACGCAGTATTTT. Its protein product is CASGTGGVFTQYF.

The V gene is TRBV4-1, the J gene TRBJ2-2; 12 positions match TRBD1. J was trimmed by 0 bases and V by 3 bases; bases with no gene match: 8. Germline CDR1 and CDR2: MGHRA and YSYEKL. The CDR3 spans 19 residues. DNA for the CDR3: TGCGCCAGCAGCCAGTTGGCCGGGACAGGGGGCACGAACACCGGGGAGCTGTTTTTT. Translating it yields CASSQLAGTGGTNTGELFF.

V is TRBV7-3 and J is TRBJ1-1; D gene uncertain. Looked up from germline, CDR1 is SGHTA and CDR2 is FQGTGA. V lost 3 bases and J lost 6, with 11 bases in between. This CDR3 has 13 amino acids. This CDR3 reads CASSFAGSAEAFF. As DNA, the CDR3 is TGTGCCAGCAGCTTTGCCGGGAGTGCTGAAGCTTTCTTT.

The gene calls are TRBV5-1 and TRBJ1-5; 10 nucleotides match TRBD1. The germline gives CDR1 SGHRS, CDR2 YFSETQ. J lost 2 bases, V lost 9 bases, and 5 bases had no gene match. This CDR3 has 14 residues. The CDR3, as DNA: TGCGCCATCGGGACAGGGGCCCGCAATCAGCCCCAGCATTTT. This codes for CAIGTGARNQPQHF.

The chain employs TRBV9 and TRBJ2-3; 8 nucleotides line up with TRBD2. J was trimmed by 8 bases and V by 0 bases; bases with no gene match: 8. The CDR3 length is 15 residues. CDR1 is SGDLS, CDR2 YYNGEE, per germline. CDR3 sequence: CASSVVAGGTSTQYF. In DNA, the CDR3 is TGTGCCAGCAGCGTAGTGGCGGGGGGAACCTCTACGCAGTATTTT.

V gene TRBV19 combines with J gene TRBJ2-3, with 7 nucleotides matching TRBD2. The ends lost 5 bases at V and 0 bases at J; junction bases unmatched: 8. The CDR3 totals 16 residues. Looked up from germline, CDR1 is LNHDA and CDR2 is SQIVND (reference sequence). The CDR3 region is CASSPATSYSTDTQYF. CDR3 sequence (DNA): TGTGCCAGTAGTCCAGCGACTAGCTACAGCACAGATACGCAGTATTTT. The full variable domain, rest sourced from reference TRBV19 and TRBJ2-3, is DGGITQSPKYLFRKEGQNVTLSCEQNLNHDAMYWYRQDPGQGLRLIYYSQIVNDFQKGDIAEGYSVSREKKESFPLTVTSAQKNPTAFYLCASSPATSYSTDTQYFGPGTRLTVL.

Only a few counts were recorded for this clone. The chain employs TRBV18 and TRBJ1-6; 7 positions match TRBD1. The trim removed 4 bases at V and 7 bases at J, leaving 4 bases unmatched. The CDR3 covers 14 residues. Looked up from germline, CDR1 is KGHSH and CDR2 is LQKENI. The CDR3 DNA follows: TGTGCCAGCTCACTGGACAGGAGAAATTCACCCCTCCACTTT. Residues: CASSLDRRNSPLHF.

The chain combines TRBV5-6 with TRBJ2-7, with D perhaps TRBD1 (7 bases). This CDR3 is 14 amino acids long. Trimming left V 6 bases short and J 3 bases short, with 16 bases between. Germline V gene data show CDR1 as SGHDT and CDR2 as YYEEEE. CDR3 DNA: TGTGCCAGCACCCTGCGACAGGGAGGCTACGAGCAGTACTTC. Its protein product is CASTLRQGGYEQYF.

The CDR3 sequence: CASSVAPSFNTGELFF. CDR3 DNA: TGTGCCAGCAGCGTAGCTCCTAGCTTCAACACCGGGGAGCTGTTTTTT. V is TRBV9 and J is TRBJ2-2; maybe TRBD2 (5 bases). Germline CDR1 and CDR2: SGDLS and YYNGEE. CDR3 length: 16 amino acids. Between the trimmed V and J ends, which lost 0 bases and 2 bases, there was a span of 11 bases. Combining the CDR3 with reference TRBV9 and TRBJ2-2 gives the whole variable domain DSGVTQTPKHLITATGQRVTLRCSPRSGDLSVYWYQQSLDQGLQFLIQYYNGEERAKGNILERFSAQQFPDLHSELNLSSLELGDSALYFCASSVAPSFNTGELFFGEGSRLTVL.

This clone was seen more than once but under ten times. The CDR3 DNA sequence: TGTGCCAGCTCAATGTCGAGAAAGACCCAGTACTTC. Translating it yields CASSMSRKTQYF. The chain recombines TRBV18 with TRBJ2-5; D remains ambiguous. This CDR3 comprises 12 residues. Per germline, CDR1 KGHSH and CDR2 LQKENI. Trimming pared 5 bases from V and 6 bases from J, leaving 10 bases between.

J is TRBJ1-2 and V is TRBV7-3; TRBD1 might be the D (5 bases). The CDR3 spans 13 residues. The ends were cut back, 0 bases at V and 8 bases at J, with 10 bases in the middle. Germline values: CDR1 SGHTA, CDR2 FQGTGA. CDR3 region: CASSLTGGGGYTF. As DNA, the CDR3 is TGTGCCAGCAGCTTAACGGGGGGTGGAGGCTACACCTTC.

This clone was counted a single time. The chain uses TRBV6-5 and TRBJ1-2; 8 nucleotides match TRBD1. There are 12 residues in the CDR3. V lost 6 bases to trimming and J lost 4 bases; unmatched junction nucleotides: 1. Germline V gives CDR1 MNHEY, CDR2 SVGAGI. The CDR3 coding sequence is TGTGCCAGCAGCGGACAGGGCTATGGCTACACCTTC. It codes for CASSGQGYGYTF.

This chain joins TRBV10-3 and TRBJ1-5; perhaps TRBD1 as D (6 bases). Germline-derived CDR1 and CDR2 are ENHRY and SYGVKD. V was shortened by 10 bases and J by 0 bases, with 19 bases between the two germline ends. This CDR3 contains 16 residues. The CDR3 coding sequence is TGTGCCACCGCGGACAGCTCGTCTGATAGCAATCAGCCCCAGCATTTT. Translated: CATADSSSDSNQPQHF.

This chain links TRBV3-1 (or the pseudogene TRBV3-2) with TRBJ1-4, with TRBD1 matching 7 bases. The V and J ends lost 4 bases and 8 bases, in that order; junction bases with no gene match: 7. CDR1 is LGHDT, CDR2 YNNKEL, per germline (reference sequence). The CDR3 is 14 residues long. The CDR3 spells CASSPRGKEEKLFF. CDR3 bases: TGTGCCAGCAGCCCCAGGGGGAAAGAGGAAAAACTGTTTTTT.

This clone was seen more than once but under ten times. The chain carries TRBV12-3 or TRBV12-4 and TRBJ2-1; maybe TRBD1 (5 bases). The CDR3 is 11 amino acids. Between the trimmed V and J ends, which lost 6 bases and 10 bases, there was a span of 10 bases. In DNA form, the CDR3 reads TGTGCCAGCAGCCCTCGACAGGAGCAGTTCTTC. Encoded protein: CASSPRQEQFF.